This TCR beta chain was retrieved from a study of blood T cell repertoires in COVID-19. Overall study: Acute and convalescent COVID-19 specimens originated in the United States, Italy and Spain. T cells, B-cell-depleted T cells, or PBMCs supplied cDNA or gDNA.

This CDR3 is built from 12 residues. Trimming cost V 3 bases and J 12 bases, with 9 bases left between them. Profiled with immunoSEQ multiplex PCR; TCRdb holds only in-frame clones, not every one. This table has 80,000 to 95,000 clones, around three quarters appearing once. This TCR was recovered from a woman in her fifties or sixties with acute or convalescent COVID-19. V and J are TRBV12-3 or TRBV12-4 and TRBJ1-6; D uncertain. The sample was peripheral blood. The CDR3 protein is CASSFRAVPLHF. CDR3 DNA: TGTGCCAGCAGTTTTAGAGCGGTACCCCTCCACTTT.